The entry below gives a single T cell receptor (beta chain) sequence along with its context. It has no known antigen specificity. Within one base of it there is no much larger clone, and no base qualities were kept. The data stem from a study of technical replicates of blood from a few donors (dated 2017 in TCRdb). Relative to germline, V is 0 bases shorter and J is 11 bases shorter, with 10 bases between their ends. The germline V gene supplies CDR1 MGHRA and CDR2 YSYEKL. Taken from cysteine to phenylalanine, the CDR3 has 12 residues. Here the CDR3 DNA is all that survives: 36 bases in frame from base 1. The library was made by the immunoSEQ multiplex PCR assay. The clones in this table, taken by TCRdb from immuneACCESS, are in-frame only. Not every clone is retained; where verified, under half of the shortfall comes from an unresolved V gene, and the cause of the rest is unknown. A total of 55,000 to 80,000 clones appear in this sample, 95% to 98% of them only once. Of the sample, approximately 0.17% falls within the top ten clones.

The sequence was collected from a human donor in good health. The rearrangement combines TRBV4-1 with TRBJ1-1, with TRBD1 perhaps the D gene, on 5 matching bases. The sequenced sample consisted of T cells isolated from PBMCs. At the DNA level, the sequence is TGCGCCAGCAGCCAAGATCTCGGGGGGGCTTTCTTT. Its protein product is CASSQDLGGAFF.